This T cell receptor beta chain was captured in a study of human T cells and chemical hapten exposure. Whole-study context: TCR yields per sample varied, mainly owing to small pooled library volume differences. Study conclusions and caveats: Unchanged with DPC sensitization were TCRs above 1 in 1000 frequency.

The CDR3 is 16 amino acids. V was shortened by 1 base and J by 7 bases, with 17 bases between the two germline ends. Documented time point: healthy volunteer bleed at 2 weeks. Total RNA was extracted from unfractionated whole blood. Individual cDNA molecules had unique molecular identifiers attached to them by the library. TCRdb reprocessed the RACE reads via MiXCR and lists one record per CDR3 protein. This sample has about 130,000 distinct CDR3 sequences, with approximately 9% found just once. Points on this clonotype: The target antigen is unknown.

The V gene is TRBV12-3 or TRBV12-4, the J gene TRBJ2-1, with D possibly being TRBD1 (7 bases). Sequenced input: whole blood. The clonotype comes from a male donor in good health. Some clones in this sample may be carry-over from other donors' samples. CDR3 DNA: TGTGCCAGCAGTTTAGAGACTGCCAGGGGGGTGAATGAGCAGTTCTTC. Residues: CASSLETARGVNEQFF.